These 20 T cell receptor beta chains share one sample of origin, sequenced in a study of chemoradiotherapy in HPV16-positive cancers. Libraries were prepared by immunoSEQ multiplex PCR; TCRdb keeps only in-frame clonotypes and omits some of them. Of about 8,400 clones listed, around 79% are singletons. This material consisted of tumor tissue, taken from a patient who underwent chemoradiotherapy. These receptors were obtained from a human donor with HPV-associated anogenital cancer.

V is TRBV28 and J is TRBJ2-7, with no clear D. The CDR3 extends over 12 amino acids. Germline lookup yields CDR1 MDHEN and CDR2 SYDVKM. The V end was cut by 4 bases, the J end by 5 bases, with 9 bases between. The CDR3: CASSWKQNEQYF. DNA for the CDR3: TGTGCCAGCAGTTGGAAACAAAACGAGCAGTACTTC.

The chain carries TRBV6-5 and TRBJ1-2; D possibly corresponds to TRBD1 (5 bases). V lost 2 bases and J lost 4, with 8 bases in between. This CDR3 is built from 13 residues. CDR1 and CDR2 from the germline V gene are MNHEY and SVGAGI. The CDR3: CASSYGDSYGYTF. The DNA for the CDR3 is TGTGCCAGCAGTTACGGTGACAGCTATGGCTACACCTTC.

This clone appeared a single time. V and J are TRBV6-5 and TRBJ2-1, with a weak D call TRBD2 (7 bases). Germline values: CDR1 MNHEY, CDR2 SVGAGI. V lost 5 bases, J lost 3 bases, and 14 bases lay in between. The CDR3 spans 15 residues. CDR3 coding DNA: TGTGCCAGCAGTACCGGGGGGCTCAACTACAATGAGCAGTTCTTC. Residues: CASSTGGLNYNEQFF.

The chain has TRBV6-5 and TRBJ1-2; 7 nucleotides align to TRBD1. V trimming: 7 bases; J trimming: 8 bases; junction bases outside the gene matches: 7. The CDR3 has 12 amino acids. Germline V gives CDR1 MNHEY, CDR2 SVGAGI. The DNA of the CDR3 is TGTGCCAGCACCACAGGGGCCAGAGGCTACACCTTC. This gives the protein CASTTGARGYTF.

This chain links TRBV23-1 with TRBJ2-2, with D possibly TRBD1 on 6 matching bases. TRBV23-1 is an open reading frame whose function is uncertain. The length of the CDR3 is 15 residues. V was cut by 6 bases and J by 7 bases, with 18 bases left in between. In DNA form, the CDR3 reads TGCGCCAGCAGCCATACCGTGGGGGCGGGCGGGGAGCTGTTTTTT. Translating it yields CASSHTVGAGGELFF.

This clone has just one count. CDR3 region: CASSPGGLGSNTIYF. The CDR3 bases are TGTGCCAGCAGCCCAGGGGGCTTAGGGAGCAACACCATATATTTT. The chain couples TRBV7-6 to TRBJ1-3; TRBD1 agrees at 8 bases. The germline gives CDR1 SGHVS, CDR2 FNYEAQ. V was pared by 5 bases and J by 7 bases, with 10 bases of the junction left unmatched. The CDR3 is 15 residues long. Looking up the rest from reference TRBV7-6 and TRBJ1-3 gives the full variable domain: GAGVSQSPRYKVTKRGQDVALRCDPISGHVSLYWYRQALGQGPEFLTYFNYEAQQDKSGLPNDRFSAERPEGSISTLTIQRTEQRDSAMYRCASSPGGLGSNTIYFGEGSWLTVV.

V is TRBV6-1 and J is TRBJ2-7; D possibly corresponds to TRBD2 (5 bases). This CDR3 contains 13 residues. Germline lookup yields CDR1 MNHNS and CDR2 SASEGT. The V and J ends lost 3 bases and 7 bases respectively, with 13 bases between them. CDR3 DNA: TGTGCCAGCAGTGAGTATCGGGGTCGGGAGCAGTACGTC. Translating it yields CASSEYRGREQYV.

About this clone: One junction end disagrees with the germline gene, perhaps due to a read error. V and J are TRBV2 and TRBJ1-2, with D tentatively TRBD1 (6 bases). The CDR3 extends over 16 amino acids. Germline loops: CDR1 SNHLY, CDR2 FYNNEI. The CDR3 nucleotides read TGTGCCAGCAGGGAAGGTGGGACACCCTCTTCTTATGGCTACACCTTC. Translation: CASREGGTPSSYGYTF.

This sequence joins TRBV28 and TRBJ2-1; D is uncertain. V lost 1 base, J lost 8 bases, and 15 bases lay in between. The germline CDR1 and CDR2 sequences are MDHEN and SYDVKM. The CDR3 has 15 amino acids. CDR3 nucleotide sequence: TGTGCCAGCAGTTTATTGGGATCTAGGCCTGATGAGCAGTTCTTC. Translated: CASSLLGSRPDEQFF.

The rearrangement uses TRBV11-3 and TRBJ2-3, with D perhaps TRBD2 (5 bases). The V gene's germline CDR1 is SGHNT and CDR2 YENEEA. V lost 8 bases and J 1 base, leaving 13 bases between the germline ends. CDR3 length: 14 amino acids. The CDR3 DNA is TGTGCCAGCCGACCAATGGAGGGCACAGATACGCAGTATTTT. Protein sequence: CASRPMEGTDTQYF.

The chain is built from TRBV10-2 and TRBJ2-1; 8 nucleotides line up with TRBD1. This CDR3 has 14 residues. Germline loops: CDR1 WSHSY, CDR2 SAAADI. J was trimmed by 5 bases and V by 7 bases; bases with no gene match: 7. The chain's CDR3 is CASIPDRANNEQFF. CDR3 sequence (DNA): TGCGCCAGCATCCCGGACAGGGCGAACAATGAGCAGTTCTTC.

This clone has more than one count but fewer than ten. The CDR3 DNA sequence: TGTGCCAGTATAAGGACGACCCGGGGGAACTATGGCTACACCTTC. This encodes CASIRTTRGNYGYTF. This chain links TRBV19 with TRBJ1-2; perhaps TRBD1 as D (5 bases). Germline V gene sequence: CDR1 LNHDA, CDR2 SQIVND (reference sequence). Trimming took 7 bases from V and 2 from J, leaving 17 bases between them. The CDR3 is made up of 15 amino acids. The entire variable domain, with the rest obtained from reference TRBV19 and TRBJ1-2, is as follows: DGGITQSPKYLFRKEGQNVTLSCEQNLNHDAMYWYRQDPGQGLRLIYYSQIVNDFQKGDIAEGYSVSREKKESFPLTVTSAQKNPTAFYLCASIRTTRGNYGYTFGSGTRLTVV.

The CDR3 DNA follows: TGTGCCAGCAGCTTACCTTCGGGGTCGGCCCAGTACTTC. This encodes CASSLPSGSAQYF. This chain uses TRBV7-9 with TRBJ2-7; a weak D match, TRBD2 (5 bases). The V end was cut by 2 bases, the J end by 10 bases, with 15 bases between. Germline values: CDR1 SEHNR, CDR2 FQNEAQ (reference sequence). There are 13 residues in the CDR3.

This clone was observed a single time. This chain links TRBV6-5 with TRBJ2-2, with D possibly TRBD2 on 6 matching bases. The CDR3 loop spans 13 amino acids. V lost 7 bases and J lost 7, with 13 bases in between. Germline V gene data show CDR1 as MNHEY and CDR2 as SVGAGI. The CDR3 sequence is CASTYWRGGELFF. DNA of the CDR3: TGTGCCAGCACCTATTGGCGGGGCGGGGAGCTGTTTTTT.

This chain joins TRBV7-3 and TRBJ1-2; D is perhaps TRBD1 (5 bases). This CDR3 spans 14 amino acids. CDR1 SGHTA and CDR2 FQGTGA come from the germline V gene. V lost 5 bases, J lost 2 bases, and 12 bases lay in between. This CDR3 reads CASSPGGMNYGYTF. CDR3 DNA sequence: TGTGCCAGCAGCCCGGGGGGTATGAACTATGGCTACACCTTC.

The chain uses TRBV13 and TRBJ2-2; no reliable D call. Germline values: CDR1 PRHDT, CDR2 FYEKMQ (reference sequence). The CDR3 consists of 13 residues. Trimming cost V 6 bases and J 7 bases, with 12 bases left between them. CDR3 region: CASSYTDRGELFF. CDR3 nucleotide sequence: TGTGCCAGCAGTTATACCGACCGCGGGGAGCTGTTTTTT.

This rearrangement joins TRBV19 to TRBJ2-5; 9 bases are shared with TRBD1. The junction had 2 bases not matched to a gene; V was cut back by 4 bases and J by 2 bases. Germline CDR1 LNHDA, CDR2 SQIVND (reference sequence). The CDR3 extends over 14 amino acids. CDR3 DNA sequence: TGTGCCAGTAGTAACAGGGGGCAACAAGAGACCCAGTACTTC. Translated, it gives CASSNRGQQETQYF. The variable domain in full, with the rest retrieved from reference TRBV19 and TRBJ2-5, is DGGITQSPKYLFRKEGQNVTLSCEQNLNHDAMYWYRQDPGQGLRLIYYSQIVNDFQKGDIAEGYSVSREKKESFPLTVTSAQKNPTAFYLCASSNRGQQETQYFGPGTRLLVL.

The chain carries TRBV6-5 and TRBJ1-1, with a weak D call TRBD1 (5 bases). The V end lost 1 base, the J end lost 7 bases, and 7 bases lay between the germline ends. CDR1 MNHEY and CDR2 SVGAGI come from the germline V gene. CDR3 size: 12 residues. CDR3 nucleotides: TGTGCCAGCAGTTACTTGCAGGGTGAAGCTTTCTTT. The encoded protein is CASSYLQGEAFF.

The genes are TRBV18 and TRBJ2-7; TRBD1 aligns across 11 bases. Germline lookup yields CDR1 KGHSH and CDR2 LQKENI. Trimming cost V 3 bases and J 9 bases; bases outside gene matches: 19. The CDR3 extends over 18 amino acids. The CDR3 here is CASSPPRPLGQGVGVQYV. The CDR3 nucleotides read TGTGCCAGCTCACCCCCCAGGCCACTGGGACAGGGGGTGGGTGTGCAGTACGTC.

V gene TRBV2 combines with J gene TRBJ2-2, with D uncertain. V shed 4 bases and J shed 5 bases, with 8 bases lying between them. The CDR3 is made up of 13 amino acids. Germline V gene data show CDR1 as SNHLY and CDR2 as FYNNEI. CDR3 amino acids: CASSVLRTGELFF. The CDR3, as DNA: TGTGCCAGCAGTGTTCTCCGTACCGGGGAGCTGTTTTTT.